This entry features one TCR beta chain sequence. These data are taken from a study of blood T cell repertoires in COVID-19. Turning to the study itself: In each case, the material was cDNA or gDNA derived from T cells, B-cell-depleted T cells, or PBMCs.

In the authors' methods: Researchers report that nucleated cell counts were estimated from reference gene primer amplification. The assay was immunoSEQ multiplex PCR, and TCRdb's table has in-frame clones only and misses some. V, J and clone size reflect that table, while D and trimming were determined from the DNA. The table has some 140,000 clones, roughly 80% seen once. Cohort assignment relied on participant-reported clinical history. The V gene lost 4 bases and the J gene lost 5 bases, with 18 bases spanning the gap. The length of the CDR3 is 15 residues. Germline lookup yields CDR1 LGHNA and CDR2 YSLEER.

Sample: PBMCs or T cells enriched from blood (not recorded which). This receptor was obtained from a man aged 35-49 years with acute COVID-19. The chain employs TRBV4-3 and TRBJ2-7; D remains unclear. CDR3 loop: CASSPGAASNNEQYF. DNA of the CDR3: TGCGCCAGCAGCCCCGGAGCCGCATCAAACAACGAGCAGTACTTC.